This passage covers 8 T cell receptor beta chains from one sample sequenced in a study of control samples from healthy donors and cancer patients. This table comes from immunoSEQ multiplex PCR, and its TCRdb copy is limited to in-frame clones, with some not included. Counted here are tens of thousands of clones, about 82% occurring once; the ten biggest clones make up around a fifth. The sequencing sample was made of blood. The receptors were gathered from a young man in good health.

This clone was recorded only once. The chain has TRBV2 and TRBJ1-1; D not resolved. This CDR3 has 14 residues. The V end was cut by 1 base, the J end by 4 bases, with 10 bases between. Germline V CDR1 and CDR2: SNHLY, FYNNEI. CDR3 in DNA: TGTGCCAGCAGTGAAGGCAGGAGTGCCACTGAAGCTTTCTTT. Encoded protein: CASSEGRSATEAFF. The full variable domain, rest sourced from reference TRBV2 and TRBJ1-1, is EPEVTQTPSHQVTQMGQEVILRCVPISNHLYFYWYRQILGQKVEFLVSFYNNEISEKSEIFDDQFSVERPDGSNFTLKIRSTKLEDSAMYFCASSEGRSATEAFFGQGTRLTVV.

This chain uses TRBV5-1 with TRBJ2-2; D not resolved. Trimming took 4 bases from V and 0 from J, leaving 10 bases between them. Germline CDR1 is SGHRS and CDR2 is YFSETQ. There are 15 residues in the CDR3. CDR3 in DNA: TGCGCCAGCAGCCCGGACCAAGCGAACACCGGGGAGCTGTTTTTT. Its translation is CASSPDQANTGELFF.

The genes are TRBV27 and TRBJ1-6; no clear D gene. This CDR3 spans 14 amino acids. V was trimmed by 2 bases and J by 9 bases, leaving 11 bases between them. Germline CDR1 MNHEY, CDR2 SMNVEV (reference sequence). Here the CDR3 reads CASSLRGLPSPLHF. CDR3 DNA: TGTGCCAGCAGTTTAAGAGGGCTTCCTTCACCCCTCCACTTT.

The rearrangement uses TRBV7-2 and TRBJ1-2, with 8 bases fitting TRBD1. The CDR3 length is 17 residues. The germline CDR1 and CDR2 sequences are SGHTA and FQGNSA. Trimming removed 4 bases from V and 4 bases from J; junction bases left unmatched: 14. The CDR3 spells CASSSSGGTGDGYGYTF. CDR3 bases: TGTGCCAGCAGCTCCTCTGGAGGGACAGGAGACGGCTATGGCTACACCTTC. Variable domain in full (rest from reference TRBV7-2 and TRBJ1-2): GAGVSQSPSNKVTEKGKDVELRCDPISGHTALYWYRQSLGQGLEFLIYFQGNSAPDKSGLPSDRFSAERTGGSVSTLTIQRTQQEDSAVYLCASSSSGGTGDGYGYTFGSGTRLTVV.

This clone has just one count. The V call is TRBV11-2, the J call TRBJ1-1; D may be TRBD1 (6 bases). Germline CDR1 is SGHAT and CDR2 is FQNNGV. This CDR3 contains 13 residues. Trimming removed 4 bases at V and 7 bases at J, with 13 bases between. In nucleotides, the CDR3 is TGTGCCAGCAGCTCGCAGGGGATGGGTGAAGCTTTCTTT. Residues: CASSSQGMGEAFF.

The gene calls are TRBV28 and TRBJ2-1; a possible D gene is TRBD2 (5 bases). V dropped 6 bases and J dropped 0 bases, with 12 bases sitting between them. Germline lookup yields CDR1 MDHEN and CDR2 SYDVKM. The CDR3 spans 15 residues. CDR3 amino acids: CASSPTSGSYNEQFF. The CDR3 nucleotides read TGTGCCAGCAGCCCCACTAGTGGCTCCTACAATGAGCAGTTCTTC.

The chain uses TRBV29-1 and TRBJ2-1; 11 bases match TRBD2. The CDR3 is 14 amino acids. The junction had 10 bases not matched to a gene; V was cut back by 6 bases and J by 9 bases. CDR1 SQVTM and CDR2 ANQGSEA come from the germline V gene. CDR3 nucleotides: TGCAGCGTCACTCCCGGGCTAGCGGGGGGTGAGCAGTTCTTC. Translation gives CSVTPGLAGGEQFF.

The V call is TRBV5-1, the J call TRBJ2-3, with D maybe TRBD1 (6 bases). V was trimmed by 2 bases and J by 2 bases, leaving 12 bases between them. Per germline, CDR1 SGHRS and CDR2 YFSETQ. This CDR3 has 15 residues. Written as DNA, the CDR3 is TGCGCCAGCAGCTTAGGTCAGGGGCTCACAGATACGCAGTATTTT. Translation: CASSLGQGLTDTQYF.